The 5 T cell receptor beta chains reported below all come from one sample, sequenced in a study of cytomegalovirus exposure and HLA in healthy donors. The PCR contained 60 Vbeta and 13 Jbeta primers. The assay was immunoSEQ multiplex PCR, and TCRdb's table has in-frame clones only and misses some. The repertoire holds fewer than 200,000 clones, with about three quarters as singletons. The sequenced sample was PBMCs. Receptors originate from a female donor in good health and CMV-seronegative.

This clone appeared a single time. The chain has TRBV6-1 and TRBJ1-1, with D tentatively TRBD1 (5 bases). Trimming took 3 bases from V and 5 from J, leaving 16 bases between them. The V gene's germline CDR1 is MNHNS and CDR2 SASEGT. This CDR3 comprises 15 residues. CDR3 region: CASSEQGRRGTEAFF. CDR3 nucleotide sequence: TGTGCCAGCAGTGAGCAAGGCCGACGGGGGACTGAAGCTTTCTTT.

The chain couples TRBV21-1 to TRBJ2-5; the table gives TRBD2 as D, unverified against the DNA. TRBV21-1 is termed a pseudogene. The CDR3 contains 14 residues. The CDR3 loop reads CASSIGRFQETQYF. The CDR3, as DNA: TGTGCCAGCAGCATAGGGAGGTTTCAAGAGACCCAGTACTTC.

This clone has only one observation. The chain has TRBV25-1 and TRBJ1-2; 7 bases fit TRBD1. CDR3 length: 18 residues. Per the germline V gene, CDR1 is MGHDK and CDR2 is SYGVNS. Trimming took 4 bases from V and 4 from J; bases not matched to a gene: 18. This chain's CDR3 is CASSGELGQRGEAYGYTF. The CDR3 bases are TGTGCCAGCAGTGGAGAGTTGGGACAGAGGGGGGAGGCCTATGGCTACACCTTC.

The V gene is TRBV5-1, the J gene TRBJ2-6; 9 bases map to TRBD1. V lost 0 bases and J lost 0; bases outside the gene matches: 4. This CDR3 has 18 residues. Germline loops: CDR1 SGHRS, CDR2 YFSETQ. The DNA of the CDR3 is TGCGCCAGCAGCTTGGGGACAGGGGTGAGCTCTGGGGCCAACGTCCTGACTTTC. This encodes CASSLGTGVSSGANVLTF. Full variable domain (rest looked up from reference TRBV5-1 and TRBJ2-6): KAGVTQTPRYLIKTRGQQVTLSCSPISGHRSVSWYQQTPGQGLQFLFEYFSETQRNKGNFPGRFSGRQFSNSRSEMNVSTLELGDSALYLCASSLGTGVSSGANVLTFGAGSRLTVL.

The rearrangement links TRBV19 to TRBJ2-2, with D perhaps matching TRBD2 (6 bases). Germline V lookup: CDR1 LNHDA, CDR2 SQIVND (reference sequence). V dropped 8 bases and J dropped 5 bases, with 15 bases sitting between them. The CDR3 is 14 amino acids. This CDR3 is CASGRGRLTGELFF. The CDR3 nucleotides are TGTGCCAGTGGTCGGGGGAGGTTAACCGGGGAGCTGTTTTTT.